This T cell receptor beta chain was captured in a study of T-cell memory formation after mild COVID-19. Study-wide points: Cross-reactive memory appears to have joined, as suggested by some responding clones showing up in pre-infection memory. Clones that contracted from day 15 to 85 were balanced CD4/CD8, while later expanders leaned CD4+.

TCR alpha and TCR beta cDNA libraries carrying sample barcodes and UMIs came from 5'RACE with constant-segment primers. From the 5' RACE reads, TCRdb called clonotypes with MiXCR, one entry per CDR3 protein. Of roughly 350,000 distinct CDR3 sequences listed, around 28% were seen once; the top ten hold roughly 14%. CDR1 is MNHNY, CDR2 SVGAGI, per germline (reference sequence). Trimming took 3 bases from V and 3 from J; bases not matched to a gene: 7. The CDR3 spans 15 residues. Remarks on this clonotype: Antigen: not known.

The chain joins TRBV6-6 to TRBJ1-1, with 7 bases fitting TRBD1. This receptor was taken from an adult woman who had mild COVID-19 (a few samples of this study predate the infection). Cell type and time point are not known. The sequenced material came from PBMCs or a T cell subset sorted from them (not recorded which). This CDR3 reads CASSYSTGEDTEAFF. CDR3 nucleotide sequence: TGTGCCAGCAGTTATTCTACAGGGGAGGACACTGAAGCTTTCTTT.